This TCR beta chain was captured by sequencing in a study of blood T cell repertoires in COVID-19. Across the whole study: The United States, Italy and Spain supplied acute and convalescent COVID-19 samples. Nucleic acid was either cDNA or gDNA, and it came from T cells, B-cell-depleted T cells, or PBMCs.

Germline V gene data show CDR1 as MDHEN and CDR2 as SYDVKM. The J segment lost 7 bases and the V segment lost 4 bases, leaving 3 bases of the junction unmatched. This CDR3 is 12 amino acids long. Source study methods: By means of reference gene primer amplification, nucleated cell counts were estimated. Using immunoSEQ multiplex PCR, the repertoire was profiled, and TCRdb retains in-frame clones only, with some absent. D and trimming were read from the DNA, whereas the V and J calls and clone size are those reported in that table. The sample lists tens of thousands of clones, 90% occurring once. The origin of this receptor is a man aged 60-69 years with acute or convalescent COVID-19. The material sequenced was peripheral blood. The rearrangement links TRBV28 to TRBJ1-2, with 7 bases lining up with TRBD1. CDR3 amino acids: CASSSNRGGYTF. CDR3 DNA sequence: TGTGCCAGCAGTTCAAACAGGGGTGGCTACACCTTC.